The 2 T cell receptor beta chains in this list originate from one sample, sequenced in a study of cytomegalovirus exposure and HLA in healthy donors (TCRdb year 2017). Libraries were constructed by the immunoSEQ multiplex PCR assay. TCRdb retrieved this table from immuneACCESS and kept in-frame rearrangements only. Not all clones are present; in checked studies, unresolved V genes account for under half, and no reason is known for the remainder. Within this sample are approximately 170,000 clones, with more than 80% of them counted one time only. The ten largest clonotypes hold around 3.1% of the sample. The specimen sequenced was PBMCs. The receptors were sampled from a woman aged 18-29 years in good health and CMV-seropositive.

This clone is a singleton in its sample. The J gene is TRBJ1-2, the V gene TRBV27, with 10 nucleotides matching TRBD1. The CDR3 sequence is 17 residues long. Germline loops: CDR1 MNHEY, CDR2 SMNVEV (reference sequence). V lost 1 base and J lost 2; bases outside the gene matches: 7. CDR3 residues: CASSLLGGTGVNYGYTF. CDR3 in DNA: TGTGCCAGCAGTTTATTAGGGGGGACAGGGGTGAACTATGGCTACACCTTC.

The CDR3 DNA is TGCGCCAGCAGCTGGACAGGGGACCACGAGCAGTACTTC. Encoded protein: CASSWTGDHEQYF. The chain links TRBV5-1 to TRBJ2-7; the match to TRBD1 covers 9 bases. Looked up from germline, CDR1 is SGHRS and CDR2 is YFSETQ. After removal of 3 bases from V and 5 bases from J, the junction contained 3 bases not matched to a gene. CDR3 length: 13 residues. Full variable domain (remainder filled in from reference TRBV5-1 and TRBJ2-7): KAGVTQTPRYLIKTRGQQVTLSCSPISGHRSVSWYQQTPGQGLQFLFEYFSETQRNKGNFPGRFSGRQFSNSRSEMNVSTLELGDSALYLCASSWTGDHEQYFGPGTRLTVT.